This paragraph reports one T cell receptor beta chain. Here immunoSEQ multiplex PCR was the method, and the copy in TCRdb shows in-frame clones only, minus some. Seen here are approximately 110,000 clones, approximately 85% observed once, and the top ten hold about 5.5%. This record comes from a study of blood T cell repertoires in COVID-19. CDR3 size: 11 residues. V was cut by 4 bases and J by 7 bases, with 6 bases left in between. CDR1 SGHRS and CDR2 YFSETQ come from the germline V gene. This chain connects TRBV5-1 to TRBJ2-1; D is ambiguous. Sequenced material: peripheral blood. The receptor's source is a woman aged 55-75 years with COVID-19, enrolled during active disease. CDR3 in DNA: TGCGCCAGCAGCGCTCTAAATGAGCAGTTCTTC. It encodes CASSALNEQFF.